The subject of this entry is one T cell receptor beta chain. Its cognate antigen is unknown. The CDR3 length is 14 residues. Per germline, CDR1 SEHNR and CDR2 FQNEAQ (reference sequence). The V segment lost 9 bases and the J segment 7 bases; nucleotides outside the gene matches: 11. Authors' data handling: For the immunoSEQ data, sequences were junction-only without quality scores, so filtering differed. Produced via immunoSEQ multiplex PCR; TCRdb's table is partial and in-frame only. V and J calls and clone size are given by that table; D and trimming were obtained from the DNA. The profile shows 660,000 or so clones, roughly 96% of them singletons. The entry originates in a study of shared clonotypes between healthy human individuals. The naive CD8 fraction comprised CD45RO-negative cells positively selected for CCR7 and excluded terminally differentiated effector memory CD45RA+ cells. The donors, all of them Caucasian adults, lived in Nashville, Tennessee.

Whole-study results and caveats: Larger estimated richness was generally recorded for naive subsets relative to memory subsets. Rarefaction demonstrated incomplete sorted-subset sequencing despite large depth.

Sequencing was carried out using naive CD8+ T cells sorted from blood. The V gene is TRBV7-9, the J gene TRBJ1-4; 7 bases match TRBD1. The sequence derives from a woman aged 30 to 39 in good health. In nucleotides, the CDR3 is TGTGCCAGTAGAGGAACAGGGGACGGTGAAAAACTGTTTTTT. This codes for CASRGTGDGEKLFF. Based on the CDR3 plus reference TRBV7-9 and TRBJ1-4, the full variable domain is DTGVSQNPRHKITKRGQNVTFRCDPISEHNRLYWYRQTLGQGPEFLTYFQNEAQLEKSRLLSDRFSAERPKGSFSTLEIQRTEQGDSAMYLCASRGTGDGEKLFFGSGTQLSVL.